Each of the 12 T cell receptor beta chains below was sequenced from the same sample in a study of cytomegalovirus exposure and HLA in healthy donors. Vbeta (60) and Jbeta (13) primers were used in the PCR. Some clones are missing from TCRdb's copy, which holds only in-frame ones; the method was immunoSEQ multiplex PCR. The repertoire has about 110,000 clones, 71% of them found once; the top ten carry 2.8%. Sequenced sample: PBMCs. These receptors originate from a female donor in good health and CMV-seronegative.

The chain carries TRBV18 and TRBJ2-1; 7 positions agree with TRBD2. The germline V gene has CDR1 KGHSH and CDR2 LQKENI. Trimming at V came to 1 base and at J to 9 bases, leaving 12 bases not matched to a gene. This CDR3 region has 16 residues. CDR3 DNA: TGTGCCAGCTCACCACAGGCGGGGGACCACGAGTTTGAGCAGTTCTTC. It yields the protein CASSPQAGDHEFEQFF.

This clone occurred a few times. V gene TRBV15 combines with J gene TRBJ1-2; the D gene is possibly TRBD1 (5 bases). Germline V lookup: CDR1 LNHNV, CDR2 YYDKDF (reference sequence). The CDR3 is 16 amino acids. Deletions cut 4 bases from V and 4 bases from J, with 19 bases between. CDR3 bases: TGTGCCACCAGCAACAATTCCGGGACTTTGTTCTATGGCTACACCTTC. Its protein product is CATSNNSGTLFYGYTF. Combining the CDR3 with reference TRBV15 and TRBJ1-2 gives the whole variable domain DAMVIQNPRYQVTQFGKPVTLSCSQTLNHNVMYWYQQKSSQAPKLLFHYYDKDFNNEADTPDNFQSRRPNTSFCFLDIRSPGLGDTAMYLCATSNNSGTLFYGYTFGSGTRLTVV.

This clone came up once. The rearrangement uses TRBV10-2 and TRBJ2-1; TRBD1 is a possible D gene (6 bases). V was shortened by 7 bases and J by 10 bases, with 8 bases between the two germline ends. The CDR3 consists of 10 residues. Germline V gene lookup returns CDR1 WSHSY and CDR2 SAAADI. The CDR3 loop is CASNRAEQFF. The CDR3, as DNA: TGCGCCAGCAACAGGGCAGAGCAGTTCTTC.

The chain joins TRBV27 to TRBJ2-3; D remains ambiguous. This CDR3 region has 14 residues. In germline, CDR1 is MNHEY, CDR2 SMNVEV (reference sequence). Between the trimmed V and J ends, which lost 5 bases and 2 bases, there was a span of 11 bases. CDR3 residues: CASSLTYLTDTQYF. CDR3 nucleotides: TGTGCCAGCAGTCTCACTTACCTCACAGATACGCAGTATTTT.

This rearrangement joins TRBV30 to TRBJ1-4, with a tentative D call TRBD1 (5 bases). CDR1 GTSNPN and CDR2 SVGIG come from the germline V gene (reference sequence). Trimming stripped 0 bases from V and 7 bases from J, with 12 bases between. This CDR3 has 14 residues. CDR3 bases: TGTGCCTGGAGTGTACAGCAGGGTTTTGAAAAACTGTTTTTT. This translates into CAWSVQQGFEKLFF.

The chain recombines TRBV5-4 with TRBJ2-3, with TRBD1 matching over 7 bases. The V gene end was trimmed by 2 bases and the J gene end by 8 bases; junction bases not matched to a gene: 8. This CDR3 has 14 residues. CDR1 and CDR2 from the germline V gene are SGHNT and YYREEE (reference sequence). CDR3 amino acids: CASSFDRDQGTQYF. The DNA of the CDR3 is TGTGCCAGCAGCTTCGACAGGGACCAGGGTACGCAGTATTTT.

This CDR3 is CASSLNRGWTGELFF. CDR3 DNA: TGTGCCAGCAGCTTAAACCGAGGGTGGACCGGGGAGCTGTTTTTT. The chain recombines TRBV7-9 with TRBJ2-2; D possibly corresponds to TRBD2 (5 bases). Germline V gives CDR1 SEHNR, CDR2 FQNEAQ (reference sequence). This CDR3 region has 15 residues. Trimming left V 2 bases short and J 5 bases short, with 12 bases between.

V and J are TRBV7-2 and TRBJ2-3, with a possible D match to TRBD2 (5 bases). The CDR3 extends over 16 amino acids. Germline values: CDR1 SGHTA, CDR2 FQGNSA. Trimming stripped 0 bases from V and 5 bases from J, with 15 bases between. The CDR3 protein is CASSLAISTGLDTQYF. For the CDR3, the DNA is TGTGCCAGCAGCTTAGCAATTTCGACGGGATTAGATACGCAGTATTTT.

The V gene is TRBV9, the J gene TRBJ2-2, with D possibly matching TRBD2 (5 bases). The CDR3 covers 15 residues. Germline V gives CDR1 SGDLS, CDR2 YYNGEE. The V end was cut by 0 bases, the J end by 5 bases, with 11 bases between. The DNA for the CDR3 is TGTGCCAGCAGCGTAGTTGGGAGAGGGACCGGGGAGCTGTTTTTT. It translates to CASSVVGRGTGELFF. Supplemented by reference TRBV9 and TRBJ2-2, the full variable domain reads DSGVTQTPKHLITATGQRVTLRCSPRSGDLSVYWYQQSLDQGLQFLIQYYNGEERAKGNILERFSAQQFPDLHSELNLSSLELGDSALYFCASSVVGRGTGELFFGEGSRLTVL.

The chain carries TRBV2 and TRBJ2-7; 8 bases fit TRBD1. V lost 6 bases, J lost 6 bases, and 10 bases stayed unmatched. Germline CDR1 is SNHLY and CDR2 is FYNNEI. The CDR3 runs to 14 residues. CDR3 coding DNA: TGTGCCAGCAGGCCCGGGACAGGAACGGGCGAGCAGTACTTC. This codes for CASRPGTGTGEQYF.

The chain recombines TRBV7-8 with TRBJ2-7, with TRBD2 as a possible D gene (5 bases). This CDR3 spans 13 amino acids. Germline V gene sequence: CDR1 SGHVS, CDR2 FQNEAQ. Trimming took 2 bases from V and 3 from J, leaving 8 bases between them. This CDR3 is CASSLRGGYEQYF. The CDR3 coding sequence is TGTGCCAGCAGCTTACGCGGAGGCTACGAGCAGTACTTC.

The chain has TRBV15 and TRBJ2-2; D is unclear. Germline CDR1 is LNHNV and CDR2 is YYDKDF (reference sequence). Trimming pared 3 bases from V and 4 bases from J, leaving 6 bases between. The CDR3 is 13 residues long. CDR3 coding DNA: TGTGCCACCAGCAGCTTTTTCACCGGGGAGCTGTTTTTT. Its translation is CATSSFFTGELFF.